Reported below is one T cell receptor (beta chain). TCRdb keeps only in-frame clones here, not all; method: immunoSEQ multiplex PCR. The sample yields more than 150,000 clones, roughly 76% seen once. Seattle patients were enrolled during active infection and followed longitudinally. The data derive from a study of blood T cell repertoires in COVID-19. V dropped 2 bases and J dropped 2; count of bases not matched to a gene: 10. CDR1 is MNHNS and CDR2 is SASEGT in the germline V gene. The CDR3 length is 17 residues. The sequence was obtained from a woman older than 75 with COVID-19, enrolled during active disease. This rearrangement joins TRBV6-1 to TRBJ2-5; 8 bases map to TRBD2. The sample consisted of peripheral blood. CDR3 DNA sequence: TGTGCCAGCAGTGAATTCGGACTAGCCCCCTCTCAAGAGACCCAGTACTTC. Its translation: CASSEFGLAPSQETQYF.